The rows below give T cell receptor beta chains drawn from one sample of a study of blood T cell repertoires in COVID-19. Sequencing used immunoSEQ multiplex PCR; TCRdb keeps in-frame clones, though not all of them. The sample lists about 83,000 clones, approximately 90% occurring once. Sequenced: peripheral blood. The receptors derive from a woman aged 50 to 60 with active or convalescent COVID-19. The CDR3 runs from the conserved cysteine through the conserved F or W. The order of the fields is V gene, clone size, CDR3 length, J gene, D gene, CDR3 protein, CDR3 DNA. D genes are given only for firm matches. Size is stated for part of the rows, as once, few or many counts, or as a class when the clone is expanded.

>TRBV6-5|-|12|TRBJ2-5|TRBD2
CASGLAGGTQYF
TGTGCCAGCGGCCTAGCGGGGGGGACCCAGTACTTC
>TRBV29-1|-|13|TRBJ1-4|-
CSVRQLTNEKLFF
TGCAGCGTGAGACAGCTAACTAATGAAAAACTGTTTTTT
>TRBV27|once|16|TRBJ1-5|TRBD1
CASRDRGPRSNQPQHF
TGTGCCAGCAGGGACAGGGGGCCTCGGAGCAATCAGCCCCAGCATTTT
>TRBV18|-|13|TRBJ1-2|TRBD1
CASSPGQDYGYTF
TGTGCCAGCTCACCGGGACAGGACTATGGCTACACCTTC
>TRBV5-8|-|16|TRBJ2-1|TRBD1
CASRGQSTGSYNEQFF
TGTGCCAGCAGGGGCCAATCGACAGGGTCCTACAATGAGCAGTTCTTC
>TRBV11-2|-|10|TRBJ1-1|-
CASSPRTVLF
TGTGCCAGCAGCCCCCGTACTGTTCTCTTT
>TRBV7-2|-|16|TRBJ1-1|-
CASSVLLWGVVAEAFF
TGTGCCAGCAGCGTACTCCTTTGGGGGGTGGTCGCTGAAGCTTTCTTT
>TRBV7-2|-|17|TRBJ1-1|-
CASSLPTLEGTRTEAFF
TGTGCCAGCAGCCTTCCCACTTTGGAGGGAACTCGCACTGAAGCTTTCTTT
>TRBV4-1|-|16|TRBJ1-1|TRBD1
CASSQESTGVGAEAFF
TGCGCCAGCAGCCAAGAATCGACAGGGGTGGGCGCTGAAGCTTTCTTT
>TRBV19|few|15|TRBJ1-5|-
CASSGASSGDQPQHF
TGTGCCAGTAGCGGCGCCAGTTCGGGGGATCAGCCCCAGCATTTT
>TRBV5-6|-|17|TRBJ2-3|TRBD1
CASTDTLGQGHTDTQYF
TGTGCCAGCACCGACACCCTCGGACAGGGCCACACAGATACGCAGTATTTT
>TRBV6-5|-|13|TRBJ2-7|-
CASTSLQAYEQYF
TGTGCCAGCACCTCCTTACAGGCCTACGAGCAGTACTTC
>TRBV12-3/TRBV12-4|-|13|TRBJ1-5|TRBD1
CASRDRENQPQHF
TGTGCCAGCCGGGACAGGGAAAATCAGCCCCAGCATTTT
>TRBV12-3/TRBV12-4|-|12|TRBJ1-1|TRBD1
CASTDRVGEAFF
TGTGCCAGTACGGACAGGGTGGGTGAAGCTTTCTTT
>TRBV6-5|-|15|TRBJ1-2|-
CASSPGERQVRGYTF
TGTGCCAGCAGTCCAGGTGAAAGACAGGTGCGGGGCTACACCTTC
>TRBV3-1/TRBV3-2|-|17|TRBJ2-4|TRBD2
CASSHITAGVAKNIQYF
TGTGCCAGCAGCCATATCACAGCGGGGGTTGCCAAAAACATTCAGTACTTC